This TCR beta chain was recorded in a study of blood T cells in healthy people across ages. A second PCR, run for about 6 to 11 cycles, used a sample-barcoded 5' primer plus a J-beta primer mix. TCRdb re-analysed the 5' RACE reads in MiXCR, keeping a single row per CDR3 protein. The repertoire consists of just under 550,000 distinct CDR3 sequences, with more than 20% occurring once and the leading ten covering around 10%. This same sample was also part of a study on T cells of mothers and their children. That source notes: At a sensitivity of around 91 clones per million clonotypes, no persistent microchimeric T cell clones appeared.

Sequencing was performed on blood. This TCR was sampled from a boy under 18 in good health.

This CDR3 reads CASSRSDSSGYNEQFF. The CDR3 DNA reads as TGTGCCAGCAGTCGTTCAGATTCTAGCGGGTACAATGAGCAGTTCTTC. The chain combines TRBV28 with TRBJ2-1; 8 bases fit TRBD2. CDR1 MDHEN and CDR2 SYDVKM come from the germline V gene. This CDR3 contains 16 residues. The J segment lost 4 bases and the V segment lost 5 bases, leaving 10 bases of the junction unmatched.